This T cell receptor beta chain was captured by sequencing in a study of blood T cell repertoires in COVID-19. TCRdb's table, derived via immunoSEQ multiplex PCR, lists solely in-frame clones and lacks some. The profile shows about 150,000 clones, about 80% of them singletons. V was clipped by 8 bases and J by 10 bases; unmatched bases: 14. The CDR3 has 14 amino acids. The germline V gene encodes CDR1 KGHSH and CDR2 LQKENI. The sample consisted of peripheral blood. The rearrangement links TRBV18 to TRBJ2-5, with 9 bases aligning to TRBD1. The TCR comes from a human donor in a cohort sampled during active COVID-19. The CDR3 bases are TGTGCCAGCCTCCCCGGGACAGGGAATGCCGTCCAGTACTTC. This encodes CASLPGTGNAVQYF.